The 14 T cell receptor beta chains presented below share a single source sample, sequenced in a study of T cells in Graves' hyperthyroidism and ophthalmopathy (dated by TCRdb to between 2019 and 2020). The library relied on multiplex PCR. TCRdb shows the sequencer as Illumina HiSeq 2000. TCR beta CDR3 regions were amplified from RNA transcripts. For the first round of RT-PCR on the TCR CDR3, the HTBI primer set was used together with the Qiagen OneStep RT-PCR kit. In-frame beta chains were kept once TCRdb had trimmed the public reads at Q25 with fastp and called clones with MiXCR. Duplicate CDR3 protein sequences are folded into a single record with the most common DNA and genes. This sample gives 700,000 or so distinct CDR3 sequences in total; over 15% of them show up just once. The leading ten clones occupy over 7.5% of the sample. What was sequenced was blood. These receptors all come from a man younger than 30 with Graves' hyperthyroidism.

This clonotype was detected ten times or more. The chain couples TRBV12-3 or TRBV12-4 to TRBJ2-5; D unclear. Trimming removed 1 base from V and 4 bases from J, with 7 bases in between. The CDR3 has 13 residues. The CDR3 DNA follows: TGTGCCAGCAGTTTAGAGGTTCGAGAGACCCAGTACTTC. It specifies CASSLEVRETQYF.

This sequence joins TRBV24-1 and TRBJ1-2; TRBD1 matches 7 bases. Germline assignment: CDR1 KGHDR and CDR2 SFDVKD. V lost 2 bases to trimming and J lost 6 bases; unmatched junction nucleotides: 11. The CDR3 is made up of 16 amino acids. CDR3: CATSDSGTAGLDGYTF. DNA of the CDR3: TGTGCCACCAGTGATTCCGGGACAGCCGGCCTGGATGGCTACACCTTC.

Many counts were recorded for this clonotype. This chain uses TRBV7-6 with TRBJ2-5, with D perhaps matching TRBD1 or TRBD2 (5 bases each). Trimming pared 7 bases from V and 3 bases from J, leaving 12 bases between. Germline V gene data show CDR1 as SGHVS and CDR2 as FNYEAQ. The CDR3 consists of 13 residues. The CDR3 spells CASTSGREETQYF. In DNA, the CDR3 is TGTGCCAGCACCTCGGGACGGGAAGAGACCCAGTACTTC.

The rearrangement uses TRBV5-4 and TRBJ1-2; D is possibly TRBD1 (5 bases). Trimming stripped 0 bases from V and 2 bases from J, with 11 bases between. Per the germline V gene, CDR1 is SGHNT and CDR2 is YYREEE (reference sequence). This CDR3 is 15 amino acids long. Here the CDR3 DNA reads TGTGCCAGCAGCTTGGATTCGGGGCAAAACTATGGCTACACCTTC. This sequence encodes CASSLDSGQNYGYTF.

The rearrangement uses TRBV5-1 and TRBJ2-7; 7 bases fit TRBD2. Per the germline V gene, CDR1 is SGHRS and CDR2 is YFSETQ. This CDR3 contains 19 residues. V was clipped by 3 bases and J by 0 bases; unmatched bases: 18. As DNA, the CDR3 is TGCGCCAGCAGCTCCCAAGGCGGGGGTGGGGGACTAATCTCCTACGAGCAGTACTTC. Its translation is CASSSQGGGGGLISYEQYF.

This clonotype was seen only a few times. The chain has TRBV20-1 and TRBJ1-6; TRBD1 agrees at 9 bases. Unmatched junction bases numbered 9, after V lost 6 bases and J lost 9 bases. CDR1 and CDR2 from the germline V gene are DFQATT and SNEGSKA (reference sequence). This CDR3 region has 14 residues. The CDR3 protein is CSAAKDRGISPLHF. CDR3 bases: TGCAGTGCCGCAAAGGACAGGGGAATTTCACCCCTCCACTTT.

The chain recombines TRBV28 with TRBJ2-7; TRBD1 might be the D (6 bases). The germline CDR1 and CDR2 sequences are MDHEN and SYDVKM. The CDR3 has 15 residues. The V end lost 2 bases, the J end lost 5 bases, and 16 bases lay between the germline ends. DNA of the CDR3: TGTGCCAGCAGTTTACCTGGGGGCAGGGCCCACGAGCAGTACTTC. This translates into CASSLPGGRAHEQYF.

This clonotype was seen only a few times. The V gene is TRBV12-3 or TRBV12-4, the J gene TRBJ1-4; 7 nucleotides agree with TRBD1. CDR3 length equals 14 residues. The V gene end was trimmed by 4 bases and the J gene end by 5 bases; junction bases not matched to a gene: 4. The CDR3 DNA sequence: TGTGCCAGCAGTTCGGGACAGCTAAATGAAAAACTGTTTTTT. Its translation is CASSSGQLNEKLFF.

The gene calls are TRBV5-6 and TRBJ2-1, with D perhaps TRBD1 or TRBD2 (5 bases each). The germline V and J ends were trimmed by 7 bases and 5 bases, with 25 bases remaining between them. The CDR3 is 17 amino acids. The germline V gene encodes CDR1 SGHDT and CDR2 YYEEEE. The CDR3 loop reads CASSYGALGVMNNEQFF. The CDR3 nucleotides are TGTGCCAGCTCTTACGGGGCGTTAGGGGTTATGAACAATGAGCAGTTCTTC.

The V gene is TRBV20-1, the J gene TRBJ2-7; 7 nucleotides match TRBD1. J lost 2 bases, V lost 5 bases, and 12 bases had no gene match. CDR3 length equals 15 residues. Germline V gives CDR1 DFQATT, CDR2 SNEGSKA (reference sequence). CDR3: CSAAHTGEGAYEQYF. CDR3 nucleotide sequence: TGCAGTGCTGCCCACACAGGGGAAGGGGCCTACGAGCAGTACTTC.

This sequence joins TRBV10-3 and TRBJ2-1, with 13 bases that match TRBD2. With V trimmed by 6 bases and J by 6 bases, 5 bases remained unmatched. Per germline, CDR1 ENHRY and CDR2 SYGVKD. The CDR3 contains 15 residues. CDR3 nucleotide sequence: TGTGCCATCAGCGAGGGACTAGCGGGACGCAATGAGCAGTTCTTC. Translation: CAISEGLAGRNEQFF.

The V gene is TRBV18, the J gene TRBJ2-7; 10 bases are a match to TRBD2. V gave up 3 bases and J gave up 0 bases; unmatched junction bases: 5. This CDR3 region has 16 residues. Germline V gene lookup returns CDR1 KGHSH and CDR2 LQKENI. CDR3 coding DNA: TGTGCCAGCTCACCCTCAAGACTAGCGGGCTCCTACGAGCAGTACTTC. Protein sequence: CASSPSRLAGSYEQYF.

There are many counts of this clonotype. The CDR3 protein is CASSDQGTFHEQYF. Written as DNA, the CDR3 is TGTGCCAGCAGCGATCAGGGTACGTTCCACGAGCAGTACTTC. The chain has TRBV7-9 and TRBJ2-7; possibly TRBD1 for D (5 bases). Looked up from germline, CDR1 is SEHNR and CDR2 is FQNEAQ (reference sequence). The CDR3 runs 14 residues. Trimming removed 5 bases from V and 5 bases from J, with 16 bases in between.

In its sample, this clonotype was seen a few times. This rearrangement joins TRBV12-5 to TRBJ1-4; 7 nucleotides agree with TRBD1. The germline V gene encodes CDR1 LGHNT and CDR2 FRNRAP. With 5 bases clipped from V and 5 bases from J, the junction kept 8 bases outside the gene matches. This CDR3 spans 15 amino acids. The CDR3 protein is CASGNPDRTNEKLFF. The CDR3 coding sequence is TGTGCTAGTGGTAACCCGGACAGGACCAATGAAAAACTGTTTTTT.